The 30 T cell receptor beta chains reported below all come from one sample, sequenced in a study of cytomegalovirus exposure and HLA in healthy donors. PCR was performed using 60 Vbeta and 13 Jbeta primers. Assay used: immunoSEQ multiplex PCR; TCRdb lists only in-frame clones, some missing. In the table there are roughly 140,000 clones, about 79% of which are singletons. The sequenced sample consisted of PBMCs. The receptors originated from a woman aged 30 to 39 in good health and CMV-seronegative.

The rearrangement uses TRBV6-5 and TRBJ1-6; D is undetermined. Germline lookup yields CDR1 MNHEY and CDR2 SVGAGI. Trimming took 2 bases from V and 7 from J, leaving 12 bases between them. This CDR3 is built from 15 residues. The chain's CDR3 is CASSYASGRNSPLHF. As DNA, the CDR3 is TGTGCCAGCAGTTACGCTTCCGGGAGGAATTCACCCCTCCACTTT.

This clone was seen a handful of times. The chain carries TRBV4-1 and TRBJ1-1; no clear D. Deletions cut 1 base from V and 4 bases from J, with 19 bases between. This CDR3 region has 17 residues. Germline V gives CDR1 MGHRA, CDR2 YSYEKL. The CDR3 spells CASSQVIGGQSVTEAFF. In DNA form, the CDR3 reads TGCGCCAGCAGCCAAGTAATCGGCGGGCAGTCGGTCACTGAAGCTTTCTTT.

V is TRBV4-2 and J is TRBJ2-3, with 8 bases matching TRBD2. The V and J ends lost 0 bases and 3 bases, in that order; junction bases with no gene match: 5. This CDR3 contains 16 residues. In germline, CDR1 is LGHNA, CDR2 YNFKEQ. CDR3 in DNA: TGTGCCAGCAGCCAAGATCTGGCGGGGGGTACAGATACGCAGTATTTT. Protein sequence: CASSQDLAGGTDTQYF.

This clone showed up just once. J is TRBJ2-7 and V is TRBV10-2; D unclear. From germline, CDR1 is WSHSY and CDR2 SAAADI. CDR3 size: 14 residues. Trimming took off 3 bases at V and 0 bases at J, with 9 bases between the two ends. The CDR3 DNA is TGCGCCAGCAGTGAAAACGGTGACTCCTACGAGCAGTACTTC. Amino acid sequence: CASSENGDSYEQYF.

This chain links TRBV7-8 with TRBJ2-1, with D hard to call. The germline V and J ends were trimmed by 8 bases and 9 bases, with 20 bases remaining between them. CDR1 and CDR2 (germline): SGHVS, FQNEAQ. The CDR3 is 14 amino acids. As DNA, the CDR3 is TGTGCCAGCCACGTCCAAGGCCCCGGAGTTGAGCAGTTCTTC. This encodes CASHVQGPGVEQFF.

This chain links TRBV10-3 with TRBJ1-1; weak D call: TRBD1 (5 bases). CDR1 and CDR2 (germline): ENHRY, SYGVKD. There are 13 residues in the CDR3. Trimming removed 6 bases from V and 1 base from J, with 9 bases in between. This CDR3 is CAISQGENTEAFF. As DNA, the CDR3 is TGTGCCATCAGCCAGGGTGAGAACACTGAAGCTTTCTTT.

The chain recombines TRBV7-8 with TRBJ2-1, with 7 nucleotides matching TRBD1. The CDR3 consists of 17 residues. The V and J ends lost 4 bases and 2 bases, in that order; junction bases with no gene match: 11. Germline-derived CDR1 and CDR2 are SGHVS and FQNEAQ. The DNA of the CDR3 is TGTGCCAGCAGCTCCGACAGGGAAGGATACCCCTACAATGAGCAGTTCTTC. Amino acids: CASSSDREGYPYNEQFF.

The V and J genes are TRBV5-1 and TRBJ2-1, with 9 positions matching TRBD2. This CDR3 has 15 amino acids. The V and J ends lost 2 bases and 4 bases, in that order; junction bases with no gene match: 4. Germline V gene sequence: CDR1 SGHRS, CDR2 YFSETQ. This CDR3 reads CASSFLAGVYNEQFF. Written as DNA, the CDR3 is TGCGCCAGCAGCTTCTTAGCGGGGGTATACAATGAGCAGTTCTTC.

The gene calls are TRBV19 and TRBJ2-7, with 9 nucleotides matching TRBD1. V lost 6 bases to trimming and J lost 5 bases; unmatched junction nucleotides: 5. CDR3 length: 13 residues. Germline assignment: CDR1 LNHDA and CDR2 SQIVND (reference sequence). CDR3 DNA: TGTGCCAGTAGCCGGGACAGGGCCGACGAGCAGTACTTC. Translated: CASSRDRADEQYF. The variable domain in full, completed from reference TRBV19 and TRBJ2-7, reads DGGITQSPKYLFRKEGQNVTLSCEQNLNHDAMYWYRQDPGQGLRLIYYSQIVNDFQKGDIAEGYSVSREKKESFPLTVTSAQKNPTAFYLCASSRDRADEQYFGPGTRLTVT.

The gene calls are TRBV7-8 and TRBJ1-2, with D unclear. V gave up 3 bases and J gave up 6 bases, with 17 bases separating them. The CDR3 contains 15 residues. From germline, CDR1 is SGHVS and CDR2 FQNEAQ. Here the CDR3 reads CASSFPTVSFDGYTF. CDR3 DNA sequence: TGTGCCAGCAGCTTTCCTACAGTCTCCTTCGATGGCTACACCTTC.

This chain connects TRBV5-1 to TRBJ1-2, with D possibly being TRBD1 (5 bases). CDR3 length: 14 amino acids. Germline assignment: CDR1 SGHRS and CDR2 YFSETQ. V was clipped by 4 bases and J by 8 bases, with 18 bases between them. In DNA form, the CDR3 reads TGCGCCAGCAGCCCCGGGGGGGGATATGACGGCTACACCTTC. Translated, it gives CASSPGGGYDGYTF.

The V and J genes are TRBV5-8 and TRBJ2-2, with 7 bases matching TRBD1. Germline loops: CDR1 SGHTS, CDR2 YDEGEE. This CDR3 region has 16 residues. Trimming removed 2 bases from V and 1 base from J; junction bases left unmatched: 5. CDR3 in amino acids: CASSFRDSRNTGELFF. CDR3 in DNA: TGTGCCAGCAGCTTCCGGGACAGTCGGAACACCGGGGAGCTGTTTTTT.

The CDR3 DNA is TGTGCCAGCAGCCAAGCAGGCGGGGGGGGCAATGAGCAGTTCTTC. Its protein is CASSQAGGGGNEQFF. This chain links TRBV14 with TRBJ2-1, with TRBD2 matching 9 bases. CDR1 and CDR2 (germline): SGHDN, FVKESK. Trimming removed 1 base from V and 6 bases from J; junction bases left unmatched: 4. This CDR3 contains 15 residues.

This chain joins TRBV27 and TRBJ1-6; D uncertain. The CDR3 loop spans 15 amino acids. Germline loops: CDR1 MNHEY, CDR2 SMNVEV (reference sequence). V shed 6 bases and J shed 8 bases, with 17 bases lying between them. CDR3 bases: TGTGCCAGCAGGGCCAGCGTGGAGGGCTATTCACCCCTCCACTTT. Amino acids: CASRASVEGYSPLHF.

V is TRBV7-3 and J is TRBJ1-5; D might be TRBD1 (5 bases). V dropped 3 bases and J dropped 5 bases, with 8 bases sitting between them. The CDR3 length is 13 residues. Germline assignment: CDR1 SGHTA and CDR2 FQGTGA. The DNA for the CDR3 is TGTGCCAGCAGCTTCACAGGTGATCAGCCCCAGCATTTT. Amino acids: CASSFTGDQPQHF.

The J gene is TRBJ2-1, the V gene TRBV5-4; 7 bases are shared with TRBD1. The CDR3 is made up of 13 amino acids. With 4 bases clipped from V and 8 bases from J, the junction kept 6 bases outside the gene matches. Germline V gene lookup returns CDR1 SGHNT and CDR2 YYREEE (reference sequence). The CDR3 sequence: CASSVTGIHEQFF. The CDR3 DNA reads TGTGCCAGCAGCGTGACAGGGATCCATGAGCAGTTCTTC.

The chain employs TRBV14 and TRBJ1-2; TRBD1 agrees at 10 bases. Germline V gene data show CDR1 as SGHDN and CDR2 as FVKESK. The CDR3 extends over 16 amino acids. The V and J ends lost 2 bases and 7 bases, in that order; junction bases with no gene match: 10. The DNA for the CDR3 is TGTGCCAGCAGCCAAACTTCCGGGACAGGGGTTAGTGGCTACACCTTC. Translating gives CASSQTSGTGVSGYTF.

The gene calls are TRBV7-9 and TRBJ2-2; tentatively, D is TRBD2 (5 bases). Germline V lookup: CDR1 SEHNR, CDR2 FQNEAQ (reference sequence). Between the trimmed V and J ends, which lost 5 bases and 6 bases, there was a span of 10 bases. The CDR3 length is 13 residues. The CDR3 nucleotides read TGTGCCAGCAGCGCTACTAGAGCCGGGGAGCTGTTTTTT. Translating it yields CASSATRAGELFF.

This clone was observed a handful of times. The rearrangement uses TRBV11-2 and TRBJ2-7, with 9 bases that match TRBD2. Trimming removed 4 bases from V and 3 bases from J; junction bases left unmatched: 10. CDR1 is SGHAT, CDR2 FQNNGV, per germline. There are 16 residues in the CDR3. DNA of the CDR3: TGTGCCAGCAGCTCCAAATACGGGACTAGCCACTACGAGCAGTACTTC. Translation: CASSSKYGTSHYEQYF.

This clone has a single count. The chain couples TRBV30 to TRBJ2-3; D is uncertain. V was pared by 5 bases and J by 2 bases, with 11 bases between. Per the germline V gene, CDR1 is GTSNPN and CDR2 is SVGIG (reference sequence). The CDR3 has 13 amino acids. CDR3 protein: CAWANGYTDTQYF. In DNA form, the CDR3 reads TGTGCCTGGGCTAACGGGTACACAGATACGCAGTATTTT. Complete variable domain (other parts from reference TRBV30 and TRBJ2-3): SQTIHQWPATLVQPVGSPLSLECTVEGTSNPNLYWYRQAAGRGLQLLFYSVGIGQISSEVPQNLSASRPQDRQFILSSKKLLLSDSGFYLCAWANGYTDTQYFGPGTRLTVL.

The chain joins TRBV19 to TRBJ1-1, with TRBD1 identical over 8 bases. CDR3 size: 15 residues. V gave up 1 base and J gave up 0 bases; unmatched junction bases: 1. CDR1 is LNHDA, CDR2 SQIVND, per germline (reference sequence). The CDR3: CASSIATGVNTEAFF. The DNA of the CDR3 is TGTGCCAGTAGTATAGCGACAGGGGTGAACACTGAAGCTTTCTTT.

The sample holds a few counts of this clone. The gene calls are TRBV6-4 and TRBJ1-1; 11 bases match TRBD1. V shed 8 bases, J shed 4 bases, and the junction held 6 bases outside the gene matches. Germline V CDR1 and CDR2: MRHNA, SNTAGT. There are 14 residues in the CDR3. As DNA, the CDR3 is TGTGCCAGCTCCCCCGGGACAGGGGGCACTGAAGCTTTCTTT. Encoded protein: CASSPGTGGTEAFF.

The chain uses TRBV7-9 and TRBJ1-4, with 10 bases that match TRBD1. Germline-derived CDR1 and CDR2 are SEHNR and FQNEAQ (reference sequence). The CDR3 length is 17 residues. The V gene end was trimmed by 6 bases and the J gene end by 3 bases; junction bases not matched to a gene: 10. For the CDR3, the DNA is TGTGCCAGCAGTTCCGGGACAGGGGTTAATGCTAATGAAAAACTGTTTTTT. It specifies CASSSGTGVNANEKLFF.

CDR3 residues: CASSFDRGAEAFF. The CDR3 DNA sequence: TGTGCCAGCAGCTTCGACCGGGGTGCTGAAGCTTTCTTT. The V gene is TRBV5-4, the J gene TRBJ1-1, with no clear D. Germline loops: CDR1 SGHNT, CDR2 YYREEE (reference sequence). The germline V and J ends were trimmed by 2 bases and 6 bases, with 11 bases remaining between them. This CDR3 comprises 13 residues.

V and J are TRBV4-1 and TRBJ2-2; D is uncertain. The V end lost 6 bases, the J end lost 9 bases, and 17 bases lay between the germline ends. In germline, CDR1 is MGHRA, CDR2 YSYEKL. The CDR3 covers 14 residues. CDR3 protein: CASSPILRGRELFF. The CDR3 DNA sequence: TGCGCCAGCAGTCCTATTCTACGCGGTAGGGAGCTGTTTTTT.

The chain is built from TRBV6-5 and TRBJ1-5, with TRBD1 identical over 9 bases. CDR1 and CDR2 from the germline V gene are MNHEY and SVGAGI. The CDR3 runs to 14 residues. V lost 6 bases, J lost 4 bases, and 4 bases stayed unmatched. The CDR3 reads CASRGQGWNQPQHF. The CDR3 DNA follows: TGTGCCAGCAGGGGACAGGGATGGAATCAGCCCCAGCATTTT.

V and J are TRBV4-1 and TRBJ1-1; 9 nucleotides align to TRBD1. Germline V gives CDR1 MGHRA, CDR2 YSYEKL. CDR3 size: 18 residues. V was clipped by 0 bases and J by 1 base; unmatched bases: 9. The CDR3: CASSQDLGQGLGNTEAFF. For the CDR3, the DNA is TGCGCCAGCAGCCAAGATCTCGGACAGGGGCTCGGGAACACTGAAGCTTTCTTT.

The count of this clone is one. The gene calls are TRBV5-4 and TRBJ1-1; D gene ambiguous. Trimming pared 1 base from V and 9 bases from J, leaving 22 bases between. The germline CDR1 and CDR2 sequences are SGHNT and YYREEE (reference sequence). The CDR3 length is 16 residues. DNA of the CDR3: TGTGCCAGCAGCTTGCATGGTAATTCAGACTTGGCGAAAGCTTTCTTT. Translating gives CASSLHGNSDLAKAFF.

The V gene is TRBV4-3, the J gene TRBJ1-1; tentative D call: TRBD1 (6 bases). The CDR3 totals 13 residues. Germline CDR1 LGHNA, CDR2 YSLEER. V lost 5 bases, J lost 5 bases, and 12 bases lay in between. The CDR3 DNA is TGCGCCAGCAGCGAGGGGGAATCGACTGAAGCTTTCTTT. It encodes CASSEGESTEAFF.

This chain joins TRBV5-4 and TRBJ1-5; D might be TRBD1 (6 bases). With 1 base removed from V and 7 bases from J, the gap between germline ends came to 9 bases. Germline V gene lookup returns CDR1 SGHNT and CDR2 YYREEE (reference sequence). This CDR3 contains 13 residues. Here the CDR3 reads CASSLPGEQPQHF. Here the CDR3 DNA reads TGTGCCAGCAGCTTGCCAGGGGAGCAGCCCCAGCATTTT.